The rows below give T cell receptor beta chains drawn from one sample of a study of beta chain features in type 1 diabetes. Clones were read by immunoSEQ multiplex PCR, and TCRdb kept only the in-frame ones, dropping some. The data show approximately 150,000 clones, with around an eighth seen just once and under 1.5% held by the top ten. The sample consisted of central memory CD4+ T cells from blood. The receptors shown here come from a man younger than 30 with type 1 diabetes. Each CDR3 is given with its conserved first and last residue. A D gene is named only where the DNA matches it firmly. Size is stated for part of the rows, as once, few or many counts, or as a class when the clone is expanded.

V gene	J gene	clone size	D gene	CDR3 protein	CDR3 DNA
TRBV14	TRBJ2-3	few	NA	CASSQQTSGDTQYF	TGTGCCAGCAGCCAACAGACTAGTGGTGATACGCAGTATTTT
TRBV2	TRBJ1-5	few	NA	CASSPTGFSNQPQHF	TGTGCCAGCAGTCCGACGGGATTTAGCAATCAGCCCCAGCATTTT
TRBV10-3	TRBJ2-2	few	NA	CAIRKDNTGELFF	TGTGCCATCAGGAAAGACAACACCGGGGAGCTGTTTTTT
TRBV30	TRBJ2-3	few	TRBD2	CASRPAGGTDTQYF	TGTGCCTCAAGACCAGCGGGGGGCACAGATACGCAGTATTTT
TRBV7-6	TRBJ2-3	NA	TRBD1	CASSLSAQGADTQYF	TGTGCCAGCAGCTTATCTGCCCAGGGGGCAGATACGCAGTATTTT
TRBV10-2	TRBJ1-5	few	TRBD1	CASSSGQGQPQHF	TGCGCCAGCAGTTCCGGACAGGGCCAGCCCCAGCATTTT
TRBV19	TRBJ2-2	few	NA	CASSIDEVTGELFF	TGTGCCAGTAGTATAGATGAAGTAACCGGGGAGCTGTTTTTT
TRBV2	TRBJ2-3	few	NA	CASSRQGTDTQYF	TGTGCCAGCAGTAGACAGGGCACAGATACGCAGTATTTT
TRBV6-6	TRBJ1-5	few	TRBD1	CASQTGGSNQPQHF	TGTGCCAGCCAAACAGGGGGGAGCAATCAGCCCCAGCATTTT
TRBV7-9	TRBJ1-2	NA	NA	CASSADANYGYTF	TGTGCCAGCAGCGCGGACGCTAACTATGGCTACACCTTC
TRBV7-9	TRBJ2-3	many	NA	CASRTEADTQYF	TGTGCCAGCAGGACCGAAGCAGATACGCAGTATTTT
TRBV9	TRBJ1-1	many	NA	CASSIKAGRGTEAFF	TGTGCCAGCAGCATAAAGGCGGGGAGAGGAACTGAAGCTTTCTTT
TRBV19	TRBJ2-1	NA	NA	CASSPTDNEQFF	TGTGCCAGTAGTCCGACAGACAATGAGCAGTTCTTC
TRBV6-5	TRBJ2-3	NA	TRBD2	CASSPGLAGTDTQYF	TGTGCCAGCAGCCCGGGACTAGCTGGGACAGATACGCAGTATTTT
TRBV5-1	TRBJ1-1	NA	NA	CASSVRPGGGDTEAFF	TGCGCCAGCAGTGTCCGCCCCGGTGGTGGGGACACTGAAGCTTTCTTT
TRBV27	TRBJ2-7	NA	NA	CASRSGGGEQYF	TGTGCCAGCAGGTCAGGGGGAGGAGAGCAGTACTTC
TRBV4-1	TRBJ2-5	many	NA	CASSAPGIGETQYF	TGCGCCAGCAGCGCCCCAGGAATAGGGGAGACCCAGTACTTC
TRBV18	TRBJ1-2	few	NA	CASSPGTVKYGYTF	TGTGCCAGCTCACCAGGCACAGTAAAATATGGCTACACCTTC
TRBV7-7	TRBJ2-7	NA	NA	CASSLGAGGRDEQYF	TGTGCTAGCAGCTTAGGGGCCGGGGGTCGTGACGAGCAGTACTTC
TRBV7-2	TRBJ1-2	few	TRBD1	CASSLGTGARPNYGYTF	TGTGCCAGCAGCTTGGGGACAGGGGCACGCCCTAACTATGGCTACACCTTC
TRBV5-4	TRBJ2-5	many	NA	CASSQQETQYF	TGTGCCAGCAGCCAACAAGAGACCCAGTACTTC
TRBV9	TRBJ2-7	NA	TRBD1	CASSPQTGQGAVEQYF	TGTGCCAGCAGCCCGCAGACGGGACAGGGGGCGGTCGAGCAGTACTTC
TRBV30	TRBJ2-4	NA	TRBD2	CAWSSGIAKNNQYF	TGTGCCTGGAGTAGCGGGATAGCCAAAAACAATCAGTACTTC
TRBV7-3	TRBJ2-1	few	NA	CASSLNRDNEQFF	TGTGCCAGCAGCTTGAACCGGGACAATGAGCAGTTCTTC
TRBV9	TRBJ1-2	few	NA	CASSVGGASYGYTF	TGTGCCAGCAGCGTAGGTGGGGCTTCCTATGGCTACACCTTC
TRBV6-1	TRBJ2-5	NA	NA	CASWSRNRVQETQYF	TGTGCCAGCTGGAGCCGAAACAGGGTCCAAGAGACCCAGTACTTC
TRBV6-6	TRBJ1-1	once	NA	CASRVDLALNTEAFF	TGTGCCAGCAGGGTTGACTTGGCATTGAACACTGAAGCTTTCTTT
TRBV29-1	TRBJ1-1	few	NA	CSVGQHYTEAFF	TGCAGCGTTGGACAGCATTACACTGAAGCTTTCTTT
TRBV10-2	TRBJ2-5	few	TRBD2	CASTGRLAGAGTQYF	TGCGCCAGCACCGGCAGACTAGCGGGGGCGGGGACCCAGTACTTC
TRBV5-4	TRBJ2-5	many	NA	CASTPGPGGETQYF	TGTGCCAGCACCCCCGGGCCAGGGGGGGAGACCCAGTACTTC
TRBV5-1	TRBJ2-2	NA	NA	CASSLASTVNTGELFF	TGCGCCAGCAGCTTGGCCAGCACGGTTAACACCGGGGAGCTGTTTTTT
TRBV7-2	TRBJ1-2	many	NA	CASSFGQPTYGYTF	TGTGCCAGCAGCTTTGGACAGCCCACCTATGGCTACACCTTC
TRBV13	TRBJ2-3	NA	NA	CASSLGTRPSTDTQYF	TGTGCCAGCAGCTTAGGTACACGACCTAGCACAGATACGCAGTATTTT
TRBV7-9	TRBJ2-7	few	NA	CASSRDAPTYEQYF	TGTGCCAGCAGCCGGGACGCTCCTACCTACGAGCAGTACTTC
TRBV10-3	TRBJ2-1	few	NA	CAISESWGVTSYNEQFF	TGTGCCATCAGTGAGTCGTGGGGGGTGACCTCCTACAATGAGCAGTTCTTC
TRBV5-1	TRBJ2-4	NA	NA	CASSFGPDIVGAKNIQYF	TGCGCCAGCAGCTTCGGGCCCGATATTGTGGGTGCCAAAAACATTCAGTACTTC
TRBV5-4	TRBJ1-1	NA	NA	CASSPRGAPEAFF	TGTGCCAGCAGCCCAAGGGGGGCGCCTGAAGCTTTCTTT
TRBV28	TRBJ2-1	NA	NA	CASSLDHYNEQFF	TGTGCCAGCAGTTTGGACCACTACAATGAGCAGTTCTTC
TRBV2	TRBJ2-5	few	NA	CASIVAAGETQYF	TGTGCCAGCATAGTAGCAGCCGGAGAGACCCAGTACTTC
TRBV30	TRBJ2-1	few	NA	CAWSVMYEQFF	TGTGCCTGGAGTGTGATGTATGAGCAGTTCTTC
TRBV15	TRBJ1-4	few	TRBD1	CATRLSGQANEKLFF	TGTGCCACCCGACTGAGCGGACAGGCTAATGAAAAACTGTTTTTT
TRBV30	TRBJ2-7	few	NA	CAWSVEGYEQYF	TGTGCCTGGAGTGTAGAGGGCTACGAGCAGTACTTC
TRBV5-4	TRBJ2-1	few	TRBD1	CASSLTGQVGNEQFF	TGTGCCAGCAGCTTGACGGGACAGGTCGGCAATGAGCAGTTCTTC
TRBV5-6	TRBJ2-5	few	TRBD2	CASSISRGIEETQYF	TGTGCCAGCAGCATATCGCGGGGGATCGAAGAGACCCAGTACTTC